The clone carrying this TCR beta chain showed up just a few times. V gave up 1 base and J gave up 4 bases, with 5 bases separating them. From germline, CDR1 is SQVTM and CDR2 ANQGSEA. The CDR3 runs 12 residues. Preparation of the TCRbeta library used unique molecular identifiers. TCRdb redid the calling of the PCR reads with MiXCR, one entry per CDR3 protein. The profile shows approximately 350,000 distinct CDR3 sequences, approximately 10% of them singletons. The data were taken from a study of T-cell reconstitution after alpha-beta-depleted transplantation in children. The chain uses TRBV29-1 and TRBJ1-3; D is unclear. This receptor was obtained from a human donor who donated a stem cell graft to a child with acute lymphoblastic leukemia. The material was PBMCs from the stem cell graft donor, obtained from the stem cell graft. The CDR3 here is CSVEVEGNTIYF. For the CDR3, the DNA is TGCAGCGTTGAAGTGGAAGGAAACACCATATATTTT.